This record covers a single TCR beta chain. Its antigen remains unidentified. Each donor was healthy, and each was a bone marrow donor. The data originate from a study of cytomegalovirus exposure and HLA in healthy donors. Findings of the study overall: A list of 150 to 200 TCR beta chains associated with cytomegalovirus was given. Accurate prediction of HLA-A and HLA-B alleles (for most subjects) was reportedly achieved from TCR beta sequences.

The primer mix had 60 Vbeta and 13 Jbeta primers. Libraries were prepared by immunoSEQ multiplex PCR; TCRdb keeps only in-frame clonotypes and omits some of them. The data contain roughly 170,000 clones, about 85% of them seen just once; the ten biggest clones take up around 4.3%. This CDR3 is 12 amino acids long. Between the trimmed V and J ends, which lost 4 bases and 9 bases, there was a span of 13 bases. The germline gives CDR1 SGHDN, CDR2 FVKESK. The sample comprised PBMCs. The rearrangement uses TRBV14 and TRBJ2-7; tentatively, D is TRBD2 (5 bases). The source is a woman between 45 and 60 years old in good health and CMV-seropositive. CDR3 in DNA: TGTGCCAGCAGCCTTACGTCGGGGTTGCAGTACTTC. As protein: CASSLTSGLQYF.